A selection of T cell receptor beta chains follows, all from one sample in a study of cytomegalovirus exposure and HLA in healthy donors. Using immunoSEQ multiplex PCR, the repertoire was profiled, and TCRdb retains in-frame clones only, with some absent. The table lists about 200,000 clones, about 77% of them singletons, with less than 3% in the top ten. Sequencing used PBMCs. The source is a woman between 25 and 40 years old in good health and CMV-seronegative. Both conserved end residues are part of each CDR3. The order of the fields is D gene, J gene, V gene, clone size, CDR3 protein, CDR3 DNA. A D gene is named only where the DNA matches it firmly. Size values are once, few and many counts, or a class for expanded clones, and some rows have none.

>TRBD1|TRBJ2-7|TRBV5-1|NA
CASSLGVTGGHEQYF
TGCGCCAGCAGCTTGGGGGTGACAGGGGGCCACGAGCAGTACTTC
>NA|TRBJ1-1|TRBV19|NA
CASSYRTVGTEAFF
TGTGCCAGTAGTTACCGGACAGTGGGCACTGAAGCTTTCTTT
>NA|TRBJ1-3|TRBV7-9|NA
CASSFSSRYSGNTIYF
TGTGCCAGCAGCTTTTCTTCCCGGTACTCTGGAAACACCATATATTTT
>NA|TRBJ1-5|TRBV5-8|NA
CASSWLMGTRIGNQPQHF
TGTGCCAGCAGCTGGCTAATGGGGACAAGGATTGGCAATCAGCCCCAGCATTTT
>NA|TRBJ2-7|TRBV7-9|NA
CASSLDASEQYF
TGTGCCAGCAGCTTAGACGCTAGCGAGCAGTACTTC
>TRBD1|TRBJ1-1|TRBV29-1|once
CSVADRGNTEAFF
TGCAGCGTTGCGGACAGGGGAAACACTGAAGCTTTCTTT
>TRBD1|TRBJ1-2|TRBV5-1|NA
CASSGLGTVRGYTF
TGCGCCAGCAGCGGACTTGGGACAGTCCGAGGCTACACCTTC
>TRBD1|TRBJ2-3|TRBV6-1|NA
CASSEADRVWTDTQYF
TGTGCCAGCAGTGAAGCGGACAGGGTTTGGACAGATACGCAGTATTTT
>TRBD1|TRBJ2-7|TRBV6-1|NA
CASSEGTGPTYEQYF
TGTGCCAGCAGTGAAGGGACAGGACCTACCTACGAGCAGTACTTC
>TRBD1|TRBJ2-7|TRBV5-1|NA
CASKPGTGSTYEQYF
TGCGCCAGCAAACCCGGGACAGGGTCTACCTACGAGCAGTACTTC
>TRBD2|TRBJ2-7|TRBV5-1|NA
CASTSGAGGPYEQYF
TGCGCCAGCACCTCCGGGGCGGGAGGGCCTTACGAGCAGTACTTC
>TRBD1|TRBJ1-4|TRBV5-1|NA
CASSLGTGSEKLFF
TGCGCCAGCAGCTTGGGGACAGGGAGTGAAAAACTGTTTTTT
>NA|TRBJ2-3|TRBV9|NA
CASSVVSVAGDTQYF
TGTGCCAGCAGCGTAGTTTCGGTAGCCGGAGATACGCAGTATTTT
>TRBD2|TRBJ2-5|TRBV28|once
CATRTSGSWETQYF
TGTGCCACCCGGACTAGCGGGAGTTGGGAGACCCAGTACTTC
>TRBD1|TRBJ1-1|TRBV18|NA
CASSPRVDRGPVNTEAFF
TGTGCCAGCTCACCACGAGTGGACAGGGGGCCCGTCAACACTGAAGCTTTCTTT
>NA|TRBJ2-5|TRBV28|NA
CASSSYRGSYQETQYF
TGTGCCAGCAGTTCGTATCGGGGATCGTACCAAGAGACCCAGTACTTC
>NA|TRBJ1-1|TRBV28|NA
CASSLFEAGRAFF
TGTGCCAGCAGTTTATTCGAGGCGGGGAGGGCTTTCTTT
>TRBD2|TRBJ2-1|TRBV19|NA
CASSRLAGVVDEQFF
TGTGCCAGTAGTAGGCTAGCGGGGGTTGTCGATGAGCAGTTCTTC
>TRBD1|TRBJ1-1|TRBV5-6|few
CASSTGGAEAFF
TGTGCCAGCAGCACAGGGGGCGCTGAAGCTTTCTTT
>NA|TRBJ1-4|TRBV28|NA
CASSAVARVYEKLFF
TGTGCCAGCAGTGCCGTCGCCAGGGTATACGAAAAACTGTTTTTT
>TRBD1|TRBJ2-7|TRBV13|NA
CASSLGNRGNEQYF
TGTGCCAGCAGCTTGGGTAACAGGGGGAACGAGCAGTACTTC
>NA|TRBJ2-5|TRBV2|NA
CASSVGETQYF
TGTGCCAGCAGTGTCGGTGAGACCCAGTACTTC
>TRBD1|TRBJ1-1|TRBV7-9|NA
CASSRGTRGPRFTEAFF
TGTGCCAGCAGCCGAGGCACCAGGGGGCCGAGGTTCACTGAAGCTTTCTTT
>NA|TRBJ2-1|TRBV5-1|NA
CASSVFHNEQFF
TGCGCCAGCAGTGTCTTCCACAATGAGCAGTTCTTC
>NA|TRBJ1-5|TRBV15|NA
CATSRDFRGNQPQHF
TGTGCCACCAGCAGAGATTTTAGGGGGAATCAGCCCCAGCATTTT
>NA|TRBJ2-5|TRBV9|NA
CASSDSEETQYF
TGTGCCAGCAGCGACTCCGAGGAGACCCAGTACTTC
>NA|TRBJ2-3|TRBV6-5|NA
CASSSARGSTDTQYF
TGTGCCAGCAGTTCCGCTCGCGGCTCCACAGATACGCAGTATTTT
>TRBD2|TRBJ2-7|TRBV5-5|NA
CASSLSAGRSYEQYF
TGTGCCAGCAGCTTGTCAGCGGGACGTTCCTACGAGCAGTACTTC
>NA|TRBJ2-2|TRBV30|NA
CAWRGGAVNTGELFF
TGTGCCTGGAGGGGAGGAGCGGTGAACACCGGGGAGCTGTTTTTT
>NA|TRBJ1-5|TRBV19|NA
CASTYRAYSNQPQHF
TGTGCCAGTACCTACAGGGCATATAGCAATCAGCCCCAGCATTTT
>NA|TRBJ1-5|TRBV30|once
CAWSPATRGPKGPQHF
TGTGCCTGGAGTCCCGCGACTAGGGGCCCGAAGGGGCCCCAGCATTTT
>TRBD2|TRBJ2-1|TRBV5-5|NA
CASSLGRGAWDEQFF
TGTGCCAGCAGCTTAGGGCGGGGGGCTTGGGATGAGCAGTTCTTC
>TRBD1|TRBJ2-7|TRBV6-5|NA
CASSYSGTGGYEQYF
TGTGCCAGCAGTTATTCGGGGACAGGGGGATACGAGCAGTACTTC